The 18 T cell receptor beta chains listed next were all sequenced from one sample in a study of blood T cell repertoires in COVID-19. The table came from immunoSEQ multiplex PCR; TCRdb's copy has only in-frame clones and leaves some out. The sample includes nearly 80,000 clones, about nine tenths seen only once; the top ten take approximately 0.74%. Source material: peripheral blood. The receptors shown here come from a woman older than 75 with acute or convalescent COVID-19.

The chain uses TRBV7-2 and TRBJ2-1; D may be TRBD2 (7 bases). The V end was cut by 5 bases, the J end by 4 bases, with 15 bases between. The CDR3 is 15 residues long. From germline, CDR1 is SGHTA and CDR2 FQGNSA. The CDR3 DNA sequence: TGTGCCAGCAGCCCCTGGGGGGGGACATACAATGAGCAGTTCTTC. Its translation is CASSPWGGTYNEQFF.

This chain joins TRBV7-3 and TRBJ1-2, with D unclear. Trimming took 5 bases from V and 7 from J, leaving 20 bases between them. The CDR3 is made up of 15 amino acids. Looked up from germline, CDR1 is SGHTA and CDR2 is FQGTGA. The CDR3 DNA is TGTGCCAGCAGCCCGTACCCGACCGCGGGCTTTGGCTACACCTTC. Translating gives CASSPYPTAGFGYTF.

The genes are TRBV24-1 and TRBJ2-1, with 8 bases that match TRBD1. The CDR3 consists of 15 residues. The germline V gene encodes CDR1 KGHDR and CDR2 SFDVKD. J lost 7 bases, V lost 3 bases, and 7 bases had no gene match. This chain's CDR3 is CATSDRGQVTNEQFF. CDR3 DNA sequence: TGTGCCACCAGTGATAGGGGACAGGTTACGAATGAGCAGTTCTTC.

The sample holds a few counts of this clone. The CDR3 region has the DNA TGTGCCAGCAGTTTTAGCGGGGGGACAGATACGCAGTATTTT. It codes for CASSFSGGTDTQYF. V is TRBV7-3 and J is TRBJ2-3, with 10 nucleotides matching TRBD2. Germline lookup yields CDR1 SGHTA and CDR2 FQGTGA. This CDR3 is 14 amino acids long. The ends lost 6 bases at V and 3 bases at J; junction bases unmatched: 3.

This clone has only a few counts. V usage is TRBV10-2 and J usage is TRBJ1-5; D uncertain. Trimming took 4 bases from V and 7 from J, leaving 17 bases between them. CDR3 size: 15 residues. The germline CDR1 and CDR2 sequences are WSHSY and SAAADI. The DNA for the CDR3 is TGCGCCAGCAGTGTTGGCGGAGAGGGTTGGCAGCCCCAGCATTTT. Its protein product is CASSVGGEGWQPQHF.

In this sample, this clone turned up once. The genes are TRBV11-2 and TRBJ2-7, with TRBD1 matching over 7 bases. Trimming cost V 6 bases and J 1 base; bases outside gene matches: 9. The V gene's germline CDR1 is SGHAT and CDR2 FQNNGV. This CDR3 comprises 15 residues. The DNA for the CDR3 is TGTGCCAGCAGTCCCGCCCCGACAGGGTCCTACGAGCAGTACTTC. It yields the protein CASSPAPTGSYEQYF. The variable domain in full, with the rest retrieved from reference TRBV11-2 and TRBJ2-7, is EAGVAQSPRYKIIEKRQSVAFWCNPISGHATLYWYQQILGQGPKLLIQFQNNGVVDDSQLPKDRFSAERLKGVDSTLKIQPAKLEDSAVYLCASSPAPTGSYEQYFGPGTRLTVT.

V and J are TRBV6-2 or TRBV6-3 and TRBJ2-3; 9 bases line up with TRBD2. Germline V gene lookup returns CDR1 MNHEY and CDR2 SVGEGT. This CDR3 spans 15 amino acids. The V and J ends lost 1 base and 6 bases, in that order; junction bases with no gene match: 5. The CDR3 spells CASSYFAGGTDTQYF. DNA for the CDR3: TGTGCCAGCAGTTACTTCGCGGGGGGGACGGATACGCAGTATTTT.

CDR3 coding DNA: TGTGCCAGCAGCATTACAGGGGGTGTTGGCTACACCTTC. The encoded protein is CASSITGGVGYTF. The rearrangement links TRBV5-6 to TRBJ1-2, with 8 bases identical to TRBD1. CDR1 and CDR2 from the germline V gene are SGHDT and YYEEEE. The V and J ends lost 4 bases and 7 bases, in that order; junction bases with no gene match: 6. This CDR3 is 13 amino acids long. The entire variable domain, with the rest obtained from reference TRBV5-6 and TRBJ1-2, is as follows: DAGVTQSPTHLIKTRGQQVTLRCSPKSGHDTVSWYQQALGQGPQFIFQYYEEEERQRGNFPDRFSGHQFPNYSSELNVNALLLGDSALYLCASSITGGVGYTFGSGTRLTVV.

V gene TRBV27 combines with J gene TRBJ1-1; D uncertain. Trimming pared 4 bases from V and 5 bases from J, leaving 11 bases between. Germline V gene data show CDR1 as MNHEY and CDR2 as SMNVEV (reference sequence). CDR3 length equals 13 residues. DNA of the CDR3: TGTGCCAGCAGTTCCCTCGGTAAGACTGAAGCTTTCTTT. Its protein is CASSSLGKTEAFF.

Only a few counts were recorded for this clone. The chain recombines TRBV7-3 with TRBJ2-2; 8 bases fit TRBD2. V lost 4 bases to trimming and J lost 1 base; unmatched junction nucleotides: 5. The CDR3 spans 16 residues. Per the germline V gene, CDR1 is SGHTA and CDR2 is FQGTGA. CDR3 protein: CASSWTGTRNTGELFF. The DNA for the CDR3 is TGTGCCAGCAGCTGGACCGGGACTAGGAACACCGGGGAGCTGTTTTTT.

The genes are TRBV18 and TRBJ2-1, with D possibly being TRBD1 (5 bases). V shed 3 bases and J shed 7 bases, with 19 bases lying between them. Germline loops: CDR1 KGHSH, CDR2 LQKENI. The CDR3 sequence is 16 residues long. The CDR3 spells CASSPRAGKGSNEQFF. CDR3 coding DNA: TGTGCCAGCTCACCCCGCGCAGGGAAGGGAAGTAATGAGCAGTTCTTC.

The J gene is TRBJ2-3, the V gene TRBV20-1; the D is unclear. The ends were cut back, 3 bases at V and 6 bases at J, with 10 bases in the middle. Germline assignment: CDR1 DFQATT and CDR2 SNEGSKA (reference sequence). The CDR3 is 12 amino acids. CDR3 nucleotide sequence: TGCAGTGCTAGTGGCCCTGCGGATACGCAGTATTTT. Its protein product is CSASGPADTQYF.

The chain uses TRBV24-1 and TRBJ2-2; 9 nucleotides agree with TRBD2. This CDR3 comprises 16 residues. V shed 2 bases, J shed 6 bases, and the junction held 6 bases outside the gene matches. In germline, CDR1 is KGHDR, CDR2 SFDVKD. The CDR3 DNA follows: TGTGCCACCAGTGATTCTCGGCTAGCGGGGTCCGGGGAGCTGTTTTTT. This gives the protein CATSDSRLAGSGELFF.

This clone appeared a single time. The V call is TRBV14, the J call TRBJ2-5, with 7 bases that match TRBD2. J lost 2 bases, V lost 4 bases, and 1 base had no gene match. Germline V gives CDR1 SGHDN, CDR2 FVKESK. The CDR3 contains 13 residues. The CDR3 DNA follows: TGTGCCAGCAGCCGGGGACTACAAGAGACCCAGTACTTC. This sequence encodes CASSRGLQETQYF.

The chain's CDR3 is CASSLAGGPGDTQYF. CDR3 bases: TGTGCCAGCAGCTTAGCGGGGGGGCCCGGTGATACGCAGTATTTT. The chain joins TRBV7-2 to TRBJ2-3; possible D gene TRBD2, 7 bases. CDR1 SGHTA and CDR2 FQGNSA come from the germline V gene. V lost 0 bases, J lost 6 bases, and 13 bases lay in between. This CDR3 is built from 15 residues.

This clone was observed a single time. This sequence joins TRBV5-5 and TRBJ1-5, with 9 positions matching TRBD1. Looked up from germline, CDR1 is SGHKS and CDR2 is YYEKEE (reference sequence). The CDR3 length is 14 residues. Trimming at V came to 4 bases and at J to 6 bases, leaving 5 bases not matched to a gene. The CDR3 DNA reads TGTGCCAGCAGCCGGGACAGGGTAGTTCAGCCCCAGCATTTT. It encodes CASSRDRVVQPQHF.

The chain combines TRBV15 with TRBJ1-6; 7 bases agree with TRBD1. CDR3 size: 14 residues. Germline CDR1 LNHNV, CDR2 YYDKDF (reference sequence). The V gene end was trimmed by 3 bases and the J gene end by 10 bases; junction bases not matched to a gene: 6. The chain's CDR3 is CATSSRTGVSPLHF. The CDR3 region has the DNA TGTGCCACCAGCAGCAGAACAGGGGTATCACCCCTCCACTTT.

V is TRBV6-5 and J is TRBJ2-2, with 9 bases matching TRBD1. CDR3 length: 14 residues. With V trimmed by 6 bases and J by 7 bases, 6 bases remained unmatched. Looked up from germline, CDR1 is MNHEY and CDR2 is SVGAGI. The CDR3 nucleotides are TGTGCCAGCAGGGGGGGACAGGGTAGCGGGGAGCTGTTTTTT. This translates into CASRGGQGSGELFF.